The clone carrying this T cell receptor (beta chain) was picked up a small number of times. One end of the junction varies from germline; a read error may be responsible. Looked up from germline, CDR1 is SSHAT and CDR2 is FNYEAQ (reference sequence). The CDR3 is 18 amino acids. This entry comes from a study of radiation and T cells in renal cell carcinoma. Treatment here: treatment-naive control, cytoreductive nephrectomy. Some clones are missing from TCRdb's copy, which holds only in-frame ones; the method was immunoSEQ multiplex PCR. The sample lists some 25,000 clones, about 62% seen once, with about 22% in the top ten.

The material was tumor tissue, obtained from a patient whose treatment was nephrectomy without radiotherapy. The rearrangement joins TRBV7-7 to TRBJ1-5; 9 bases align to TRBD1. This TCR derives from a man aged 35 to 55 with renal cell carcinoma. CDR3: CASSLGARDRDCNQPQHF. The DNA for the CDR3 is TGTGCTAGCAGCTTGGGGGCCCGGGACAGGGATTGCAATCAGCCCCAGCATTTT.